This TCR beta chain was recorded in a study of T cell responses to AZD1222 COVID-19 vaccine. V shed 6 bases, J shed 2 bases, and the junction held 4 bases outside the gene matches. This CDR3 is built from 13 residues. Germline V gives CDR1 SNHLY, CDR2 FYNNEI. Here immunoSEQ multiplex PCR was the method, and the copy in TCRdb shows in-frame clones only, minus some. The table lists some 170,000 clones, roughly 93% of them singletons. Here the sequenced sample was peripheral blood, taken 28 days after the second dose of the MenACWY control vaccine. The chain employs TRBV2 and TRBJ2-7, with 7 bases fitting TRBD1. This receptor was taken from an adult who received the MenACWY meningococcal vaccine as a control. The CDR3 here is CASSYDRAYEQYF. CDR3 sequence (DNA): TGTGCCAGCAGCTACGACAGGGCCTACGAGCAGTACTTC.